These T cell receptor beta chains were read from a single sample in a study of cytomegalovirus exposure and HLA in healthy donors. Measured with immunoSEQ multiplex PCR; TCRdb has only the in-frame clones, and not every one. This table has 60,000 to 75,000 clones, roughly 68% appearing once. Input material: PBMCs. These receptors all come from a woman aged 60-75 years in good health and CMV-seropositive. The CDR3 runs from the conserved cysteine through the conserved F or W. D genes are given only for firm matches. The size entry is marked missing in some rows and otherwise reads once, few, many or a size class.

TRBV23-1,.,.,TRBJ2-7,TGCGCCAGCAGTCAATCGAGGTGGGGCAAGTCCTCCTACGAGCAGTACTTC,CASSQSRWGKSSYEQYF
TRBV7-9,.,.,TRBJ1-4,TGTGCCAGCAGCTTAGCCGAGGCTAATGAAAAACTGTTTTTT,CASSLAEANEKLFF
TRBV5-1,.,.,TRBJ2-5,TGCGCCAGCAGCTTTGGCAGCGAAGAGACCCAGTACTTC,CASSFGSEETQYF
TRBV9,.,.,TRBJ2-1,TGTGCCAGCAGTCCTAGCATCTACAATGAGCAGTTCTTC,CASSPSIYNEQFF
TRBV5-1,.,.,TRBJ2-2,TGCGCCAGCAGCTTACAGCCTACCGGGGAGCTGTTTTTT,CASSLQPTGELFF
TRBV19,.,TRBD2,TRBJ2-1,TGTGCCAGTAGTACCTCTAGCGGGAGGAACTACAATGAGCAGTTCTTC,CASSTSSGRNYNEQFF
TRBV6-1,few,.,TRBJ1-1,TGTGCCAGCAGTGCTTCTCCAACACCGGGCACTGAAGCTTTCTTT,CASSASPTPGTEAFF
TRBV9,once,.,TRBJ2-3,TGTGCCAGCAGCGCACAGGGTGTAGGCACAGATACGCAGTATTTT,CASSAQGVGTDTQYF
TRBV5-1,.,.,TRBJ2-5,TGCGCCAGCAGGTACAGCTTCCAAGAGACCCAGTACTTC,CASRYSFQETQYF
TRBV10-2,.,TRBD2,TRBJ2-2,TGCGCCAGCAGTGGAGGGCTAGCGGGGAACACCGGGGAGCTGTTTTTT,CASSGGLAGNTGELFF